Sequencing of this TCR beta chain was carried out in a study of technical replicates of blood from several donors. Data came from immunoSEQ multiplex PCR; TCRdb stores just in-frame clones and leaves some out. This sample carries 60,000 to 85,000 clones, nearly 98% of them seen once, and the ten largest clones take around 0.2%. The sample consisted of T cells isolated from PBMCs. The sequence was collected from a human donor in good health.

This chain's CDR3 is CAWSAGTSGEQYF. The CDR3 DNA reads as TGTGCCTGGAGTGCGGGGACTTCTGGGGAGCAGTACTTC. The chain uses TRBV30 and TRBJ2-7; tentative D call: TRBD2 (6 bases). The CDR3 contains 13 residues. V was trimmed by 1 base and J by 7 bases, leaving 14 bases between them. The germline CDR1 and CDR2 sequences are GTSNPN and SVGIG (reference sequence).